The source of this T cell receptor beta chain is a study of identical twins. Study results and caveats: Whereas memory repertoires showed no such difference, abundant cord blood beta clonotypes carried fewer insertions. Sequences that were out-of-frame, alpha and twin-shared displayed an excess of low generation probability. Analyses of zero insertions could be partly confounded by invariant MAIT and iNKT cells.

CDR1 is DFQATT and CDR2 is SNEGSKA in the germline V gene (reference sequence). The V gene lost 3 bases and the J gene lost 12 bases, with 17 bases spanning the gap. The CDR3 contains 12 residues. Using its own MiXCR run on the 5' RACE reads, TCRdb lists one record per CDR3 protein. Among more than 1.5 million distinct CDR3 sequences listed, 25% to 35% were seen once. With respect to this clonotype: Its antigen remains unidentified.

Donors uniformly comprised healthy Caucasians. The gene calls are TRBV20-1 and TRBJ1-2; D may be TRBD1 (6 bases). The origin of this receptor is a newborn girl in good health. Material: cord blood. CDR3 protein: CSASRGARGHTF. The CDR3 DNA is TGCAGTGCTAGTCGGGGGGCGCGGGGCCACACCTTC.